These T cell receptor beta chains were read from a single sample in a study of blood T cell repertoires in COVID-19. Libraries were prepared by immunoSEQ multiplex PCR; TCRdb keeps only in-frame clonotypes and omits some of them. The sample has 150,000 to 200,000 clones, around 85% seen once. What was sequenced was PBMCs or T cells enriched from blood (not recorded which). Receptor source: a man in his forties who had recovered from COVID-19. Each CDR3 is given with its conserved first and last residue. The D gene is left open where the match is weak. Rows give clone size only sometimes, using once, few, many, or a class for an expanded clone.

D	size	V	J	DNA	CDR3
TRBD1	-	TRBV10-1	TRBJ1-2	TGCGCCAGCAGTGATCGAGGGGGCGACTATGGCTACACCTTC	CASSDRGGDYGYTF
-	-	TRBV18	TRBJ2-7	TGTGCCAGCTCGCTCGTGGGCATTACCTACGAGCAGTACTTC	CASSLVGITYEQYF
-	few	TRBV4-2	TRBJ2-7	TGTGCCAGCAGCCGAACAGGCGCGGGGAACGAGCAGTACTTC	CASSRTGAGNEQYF
-	-	TRBV4-2	TRBJ2-3	TGTGCCAGCAGCCAAACAGGGTTGTTAGATACGCAGTATTTT	CASSQTGLLDTQYF
TRBD1	once	TRBV7-6	TRBJ2-2	TGTGCCAGCAGCTCACAGGGGTCAACCGGGGAGCTGTTTTTT	CASSSQGSTGELFF
-	-	TRBV5-1	TRBJ1-2	TGCGCCAGCAGCGCAATCGGAGATTATGGCTACACCTTC	CASSAIGDYGYTF
-	-	TRBV2	TRBJ2-1	TGTGCCAGCAGCTTAAGGGGGAATGAGCAGTTCTTC	CASSLRGNEQFF
-	-	TRBV6-5	TRBJ1-6	TGTGCCAGCAGTTACTCCTGGAGCTCCTATAATTCACCCCTCCACTTT	CASSYSWSSYNSPLHF
TRBD1	-	TRBV30	TRBJ1-5	TGTGCCTGGTCCGGGACAGGGGGCAATCAGCCCCAGCATTTT	CAWSGTGGNQPQHF
-	-	TRBV7-2	TRBJ1-1	TGTGCCAGCAGCTTAGAAACGGAGGGTCTCGAAGCTTTCTTT	CASSLETEGLEAFF
TRBD1	few	TRBV28	TRBJ1-5	TGTGCCAGCAGGGCCGGGACAGGGGGAAGCAATCAGCCCCAGCATTTT	CASRAGTGGSNQPQHF
TRBD2	-	TRBV5-1	TRBJ2-1	TGCGCCAGCAGCTTGGTTAGCCTAGCGGGAGTTAATGAGCAGTTCTTC	CASSLVSLAGVNEQFF
-	-	TRBV18	TRBJ2-5	TGTGCCAGCTCACCTGGAAAGTCAGGTTTAATCGAGACCCAGTACTTC	CASSPGKSGLIETQYF
-	-	TRBV7-2	TRBJ2-3	TGTGCCAGCAGCCGCGACCGGGCTCAGGGTACGCAGTATTTT	CASSRDRAQGTQYF
-	-	TRBV11-3	TRBJ1-1	TGTGCCAGCAGCCTTCCGACAGGTGAAGCTTTCTTT	CASSLPTGEAFF
-	-	TRBV30	TRBJ1-2	TGTGCCTGGAGTGAACAGGGCGTTAACTATGGCTACACCTTC	CAWSEQGVNYGYTF
-	-	TRBV13	TRBJ2-7	TGTGCCAGCAGCGGACGGGAGACCTACGAGCAGTACTTC	CASSGRETYEQYF